The text below deals with one T cell receptor (beta chain). What it binds is unknown. The PCR used 60 Vbeta and 13 Jbeta primers. Clones were read by immunoSEQ multiplex PCR, and TCRdb kept only the in-frame ones, dropping some. The sample carries approximately 130,000 clones, 81% recorded once. This record belongs to a study of cytomegalovirus exposure and HLA in healthy donors. Every donor was a healthy person donating bone marrow. Study-wide results and caveats: In an earlier analysis, in roughly 580 donors, most V segments appeared productive either ~87% or ~30% of the time.

The V gene end was trimmed by 5 bases and the J gene end by 3 bases; junction bases not matched to a gene: 4. The CDR3 has 14 residues. Germline values: CDR1 LGHNT, CDR2 FRNRAP. V gene TRBV12-5 combines with J gene TRBJ2-4, with 7 bases identical to TRBD1. The source of this sequence is a woman between 40 and 50 years old in good health and CMV-seronegative. Sequences were obtained from PBMCs. The CDR3 protein is CASGRGQVKNIQYF. The CDR3 DNA sequence: TGTGCTAGTGGTCGTGGACAGGTCAAAAACATTCAGTACTTC.